The 2 T cell receptor beta chains given below trace back to one sample, sequenced in a study of blood T cell repertoires in COVID-19. Clones were read by immunoSEQ multiplex PCR, and TCRdb kept only the in-frame ones, dropping some. The sample consists of 25,000 to 35,000 clones, 55% to 80% of them appearing once. Specimen: peripheral blood. These receptors were taken from a human donor in a cohort sampled during active COVID-19.

The chain joins TRBV11-2 to TRBJ2-1, with 10 bases lining up with TRBD1. Germline CDR1 reads SGHAT; CDR2 reads FQNNGV. CDR3 length equals 17 residues. With 4 bases clipped from V and 4 bases from J, the junction kept 10 bases outside the gene matches. The CDR3 DNA is TGTGCCAGCAGCTCCCGGACAGGGGGTTGGGGGTACAATGAGCAGTTCTTC. Translated, it gives CASSSRTGGWGYNEQFF.

This clone was seen only a few times. The rearrangement joins TRBV18 to TRBJ2-5; D possibly corresponds to TRBD1 (6 bases). Trimming removed 3 bases from V and 1 base from J, with 9 bases in between. This CDR3 has 14 amino acids. From germline, CDR1 is KGHSH and CDR2 LQKENI. Written as DNA, the CDR3 is TGTGCCAGCTCACCGACGACAGGCCAAGAGACCCAGTACTTC. Protein sequence: CASSPTTGQETQYF.